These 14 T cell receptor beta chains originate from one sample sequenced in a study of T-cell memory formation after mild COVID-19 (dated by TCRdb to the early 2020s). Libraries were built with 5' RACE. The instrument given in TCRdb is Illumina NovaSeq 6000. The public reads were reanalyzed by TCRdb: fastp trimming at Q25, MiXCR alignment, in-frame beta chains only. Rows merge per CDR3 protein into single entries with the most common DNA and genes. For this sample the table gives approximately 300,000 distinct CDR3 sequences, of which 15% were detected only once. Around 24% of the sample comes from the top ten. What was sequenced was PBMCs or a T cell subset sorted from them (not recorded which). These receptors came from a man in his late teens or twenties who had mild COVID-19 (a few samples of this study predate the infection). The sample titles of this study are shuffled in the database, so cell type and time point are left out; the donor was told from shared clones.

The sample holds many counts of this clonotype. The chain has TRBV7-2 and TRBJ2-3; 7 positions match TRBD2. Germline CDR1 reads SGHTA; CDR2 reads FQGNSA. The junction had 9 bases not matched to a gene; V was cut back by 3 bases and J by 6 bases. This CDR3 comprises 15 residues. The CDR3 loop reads CASSFGPSGEDTQYF. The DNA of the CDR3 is TGTGCCAGCAGCTTTGGGCCCAGCGGGGAGGATACGCAGTATTTT.

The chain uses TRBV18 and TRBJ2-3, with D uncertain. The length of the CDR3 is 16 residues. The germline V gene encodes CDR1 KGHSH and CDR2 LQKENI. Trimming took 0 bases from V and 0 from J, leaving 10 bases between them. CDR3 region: CASSPPSRSSTDTQYF. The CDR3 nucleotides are TGTGCCAGCTCACCACCGAGTCGATCTAGCACAGATACGCAGTATTTT.

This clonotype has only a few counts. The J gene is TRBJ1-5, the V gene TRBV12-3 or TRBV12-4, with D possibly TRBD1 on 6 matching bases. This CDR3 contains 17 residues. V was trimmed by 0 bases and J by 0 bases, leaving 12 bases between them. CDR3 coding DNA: TGTGCCAGCAGTTTAGCGGTACAGGGCCTTAGCAATCAGCCCCAGCATTTT. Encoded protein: CASSLAVQGLSNQPQHF.

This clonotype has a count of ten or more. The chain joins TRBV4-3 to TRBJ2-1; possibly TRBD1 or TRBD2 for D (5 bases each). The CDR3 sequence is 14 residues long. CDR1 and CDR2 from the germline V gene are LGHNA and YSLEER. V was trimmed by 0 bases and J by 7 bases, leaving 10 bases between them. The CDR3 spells CASSQEGWGNEQFF. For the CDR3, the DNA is TGCGCCAGCAGCCAAGAGGGTTGGGGGAATGAGCAGTTCTTC.

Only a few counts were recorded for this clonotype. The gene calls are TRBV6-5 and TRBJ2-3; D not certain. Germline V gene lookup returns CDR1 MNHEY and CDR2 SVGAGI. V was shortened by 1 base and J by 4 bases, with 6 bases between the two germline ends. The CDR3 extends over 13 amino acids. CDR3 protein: CASSYFVADTQYF. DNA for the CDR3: TGTGCCAGCAGTTACTTTGTTGCAGATACGCAGTATTTT.

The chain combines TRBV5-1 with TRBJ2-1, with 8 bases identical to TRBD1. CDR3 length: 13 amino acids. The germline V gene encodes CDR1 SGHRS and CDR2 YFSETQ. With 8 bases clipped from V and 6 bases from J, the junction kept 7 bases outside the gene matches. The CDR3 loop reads CASRQGQGNEQFF. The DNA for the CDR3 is TGCGCCAGTAGACAGGGGCAGGGCAATGAGCAGTTCTTC.

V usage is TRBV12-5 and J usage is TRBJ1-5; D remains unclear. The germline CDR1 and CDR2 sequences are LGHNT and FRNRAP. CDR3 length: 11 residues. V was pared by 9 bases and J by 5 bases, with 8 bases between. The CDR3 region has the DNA TGTGCTAGGGAGAGGGATCAGCCCCAGCATTTT. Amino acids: CARERDQPQHF.

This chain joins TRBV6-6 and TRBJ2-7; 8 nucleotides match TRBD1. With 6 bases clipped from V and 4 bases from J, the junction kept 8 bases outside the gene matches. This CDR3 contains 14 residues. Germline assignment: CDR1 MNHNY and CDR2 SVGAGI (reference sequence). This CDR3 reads CASRDQGAKYEQYF. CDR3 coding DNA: TGTGCCAGCAGAGACCAGGGGGCGAAGTACGAGCAGTACTTC.

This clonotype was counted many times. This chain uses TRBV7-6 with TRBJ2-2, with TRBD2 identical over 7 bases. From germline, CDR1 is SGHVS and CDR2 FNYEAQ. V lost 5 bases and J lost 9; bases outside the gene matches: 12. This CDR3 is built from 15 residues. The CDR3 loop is CASSPAGGSRWELFF. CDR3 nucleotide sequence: TGTGCCAGCAGCCCCGCCGGCGGGAGCCGTTGGGAGCTGTTTTTT. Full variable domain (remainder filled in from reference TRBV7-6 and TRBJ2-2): GAGVSQSPRYKVTKRGQDVALRCDPISGHVSLYWYRQALGQGPEFLTYFNYEAQQDKSGLPNDRFSAERPEGSISTLTIQRTEQRDSAMYRCASSPAGGSRWELFFGEGSRLTVL.

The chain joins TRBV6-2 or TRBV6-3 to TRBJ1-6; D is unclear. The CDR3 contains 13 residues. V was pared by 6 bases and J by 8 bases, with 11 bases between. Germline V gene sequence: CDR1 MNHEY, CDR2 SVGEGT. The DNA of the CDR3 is TGTGCCAGCAGCCGAGAGGAGGATTCACCCCTCCACTTT. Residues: CASSREEDSPLHF.

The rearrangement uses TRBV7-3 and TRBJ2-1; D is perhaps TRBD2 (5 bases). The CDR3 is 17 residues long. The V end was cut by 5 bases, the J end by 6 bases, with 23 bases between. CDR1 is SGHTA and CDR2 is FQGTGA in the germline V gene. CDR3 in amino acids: CASSPRWRVEKGNEQFF. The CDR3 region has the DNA TGTGCCAGCAGCCCCCGGTGGCGGGTGGAGAAAGGCAATGAGCAGTTCTTC. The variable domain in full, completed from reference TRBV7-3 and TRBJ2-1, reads GAGVSQTPSNKVTEKGKYVELRCDPISGHTALYWYRQSLGQGPEFLIYFQGTGAADDSGLPNDRFFAVRPEGSVSTLKIQRTERGDSAVYLCASSPRWRVEKGNEQFFGPGTRLTVL.

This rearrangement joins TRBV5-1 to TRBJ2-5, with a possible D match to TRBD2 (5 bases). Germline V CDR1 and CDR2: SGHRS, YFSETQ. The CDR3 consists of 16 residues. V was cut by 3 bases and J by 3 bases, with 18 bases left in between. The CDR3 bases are TGCGCCAGCAGCTGGACCATTGAGGGATTGGAAGAGACCCAGTACTTC. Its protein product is CASSWTIEGLEETQYF.

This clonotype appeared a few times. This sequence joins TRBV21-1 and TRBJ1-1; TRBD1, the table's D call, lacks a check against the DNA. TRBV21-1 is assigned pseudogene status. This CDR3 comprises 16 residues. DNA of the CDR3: TGTGCCAGCACACATGTTGAGGACAGGGGGGGCACTGAAGCTTTCTTT. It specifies CASTHVEDRGGTEAFF.

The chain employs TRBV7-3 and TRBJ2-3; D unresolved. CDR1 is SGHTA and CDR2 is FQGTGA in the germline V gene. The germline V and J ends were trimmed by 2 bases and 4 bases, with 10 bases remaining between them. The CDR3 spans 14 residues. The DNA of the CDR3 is TGTGCCAGCAGCTTAGGAGTCTCATCAGATACGCAGTATTTT. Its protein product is CASSLGVSSDTQYF.